What follows is one T cell receptor (beta chain) and its context. The data were produced by immunoSEQ multiplex PCR, yet TCRdb's version contains in-frame clones alone and is incomplete. The sample consists of approximately 290,000 clones, 80% to 95% of them appearing once. V was cut by 5 bases and J by 3 bases, with 11 bases left in between. Germline-derived CDR1 and CDR2 are MNHEY and SMNVEV (reference sequence). The CDR3 runs 14 residues. Enrolment of Seattle patients took place during active infection, and they were followed longitudinally. The data stem from a study of blood T cell repertoires in COVID-19. Looking at the study overall: Collection of acute and convalescent COVID-19 samples took place in the United States, Italy and Spain.

The receptor was isolated from a woman in her twenties or thirties with COVID-19, enrolled during active disease. The sequenced sample consisted of peripheral blood. The chain combines TRBV27 with TRBJ1-5, with a possible D match to TRBD1 (6 bases). The CDR3 loop is CASSLQGNNQPQHF. Here the CDR3 DNA reads TGTGCCAGCAGTCTACAGGGTAACAATCAGCCCCAGCATTTT.